A single sample is the source of the 3 T cell receptor beta chains below, sequenced in a study of cytomegalovirus exposure and HLA in healthy donors listed by TCRdb under 2017. Libraries were built with the immunoSEQ multiplex PCR assay. A mixture of 60 forward primers for TCR Vbeta segments and 13 reverse primers for TCR Jbeta segments was used in the multiplex PCR. Held by TCRdb, this immuneACCESS table contains in-frame sequences only and omits some clones. Under half of the omission traces to an unresolved V gene where checked; the cause of the rest is unknown. Within this sample are roughly 190,000 clones, with about 80% of them counted one time only. The ten largest clonotypes hold around 2.3% of the sample. The specimen was PBMCs. Source of these receptors: a woman between 50 and 59 years old in good health and CMV-seronegative.

Only a few counts were recorded for this clone. This chain links TRBV4-1 with TRBJ1-1; D is unclear. V was clipped by 0 bases and J by 13 bases, with 30 bases between them. Germline assignment: CDR1 MGHRA and CDR2 YSYEKL. This CDR3 has 18 residues. CDR3 sequence reads: CASSQDRGTEKVTVVSFF. CDR3 in DNA: TGCGCCAGCAGCCAAGATCGGGGTACAGAGAAGGTTACGGTTGTGAGTTTCTTT.

V and J are TRBV5-7 and TRBJ1-3; tentative D call: TRBD1 (6 bases). TRBV5-7 is an ORF; its function is uncertain. This CDR3 has 15 amino acids. V was clipped by 1 base and J by 4 bases, with 12 bases between them. The CDR3 region is CASSLPHRAGNTIYF. CDR3 nucleotides: TGTGCCAGCAGCTTGCCGCACAGGGCGGGAAACACCATATATTTT.

This chain links TRBV9 with TRBJ2-1; 9 positions match TRBD2. Looked up from germline, CDR1 is SGDLS and CDR2 is YYNGEE. This CDR3 has 15 residues. V lost 4 bases, J lost 9 bases, and 11 bases stayed unmatched. CDR3 bases: TGTGCCAGCAGCCCCCAGGGCGGGGGGGCCGGTGAGCAGTTCTTC. Translating it yields CASSPQGGGAGEQFF.